This T cell receptor (beta chain) came from a study of cytomegalovirus exposure and HLA in healthy donors. Study-wide context: Earlier sequencing of about 179 million T cells yielded approximately 120 million unique TCR beta sequences. Broader study findings: Using a false discovery rate of 0.05, a later analysis showed that 16,951 TCR beta sequences were associated with HLA alleles. Most TCRs appeared rarely, but some public TCRs recurred in many donors. No immune exposure information besides CMV serostatus was available.

Use of 60 Vbeta and 13 Jbeta primers characterized the PCR. Libraries were prepared by immunoSEQ multiplex PCR; TCRdb keeps only in-frame clonotypes and omits some of them. The table lists about 200,000 clones, roughly 88% of them singletons. With regard to this clone: What it recognizes is unknown.

CDR3 length: 17 residues. The V gene's germline CDR1 is ENHRY and CDR2 SYGVKD. V was pared by 6 bases and J by 0 bases, with 15 bases between. The sequence derives from a boy aged 2 to 10 in good health and CMV-seronegative. The sample taken for sequencing was PBMCs. This rearrangement joins TRBV10-3 to TRBJ1-6; D is perhaps TRBD1 (6 bases). The DNA of the CDR3 is TGTGCCATCAGGGCACAGGGCTCGGGCTCCTATAATTCACCCCTCCACTTT. It codes for CAIRAQGSGSYNSPLHF.